The 24 T cell receptor beta chains below were found in one sample sequenced in a study of control samples from healthy donors and cancer patients. Some clones are missing from TCRdb's copy, which holds only in-frame ones; the method was immunoSEQ multiplex PCR. The table records about 180,000 clones, roughly 92% of them present only once. Specimen: blood. The receptors were sampled from a man aged 30-40 years in good health.

V and J are TRBV2 and TRBJ1-4; 10 bases fit TRBD1. Germline CDR1 SNHLY, CDR2 FYNNEI. This CDR3 contains 12 residues. V lost 4 bases and J lost 12; bases outside the gene matches: 2. CDR3 region: CASSGDRGELFF. The DNA for the CDR3 is TGTGCCAGCAGTGGGGACAGGGGTGAACTGTTTTTT. The complete variable domain, with remaining parts taken from reference TRBV2 and TRBJ1-4, reads EPEVTQTPSHQVTQMGQEVILRCVPISNHLYFYWYRQILGQKVEFLVSFYNNEISEKSEIFDDQFSVERPDGSNFTLKIRSTKLEDSAMYFCASSGDRGELFFGSGTQLSVL.

Concerning this clone itself: The junction shows a germline mismatch at one end, possibly a read error. The sample has other DNA sequences that encode this CDR3 too. J is TRBJ1-4 and V is TRBV12-3 or TRBV12-4, with D perhaps TRBD1 (5 bases). The CDR3 runs 13 residues. The chain's CDR3 is CASSLALGRVLHF. In DNA form, the CDR3 reads TGTGCCAGCAGTTTGGCCTTGGGCAGGGTCCTTCATTTT.

The gene calls are TRBV7-2 and TRBJ2-2; D gene unclear. The V and J ends lost 7 bases and 1 base respectively, with 10 bases between them. The V gene's germline CDR1 is SGHTA and CDR2 FQGNSA. CDR3 size: 14 residues. The CDR3 bases are TGTGCCAGCATGGGCCAGCGGAACACCGGGGAGCTGTTTTTT. Translated: CASMGQRNTGELFF.

J is TRBJ2-2 and V is TRBV18; weak D call: TRBD1 (6 bases). This CDR3 is built from 13 residues. Germline CDR1 reads KGHSH; CDR2 reads LQKENI. Trimming removed 6 bases from V and 6 bases from J, with 11 bases in between. The CDR3, as DNA: TGTGCCAGCTCGTATACAGGGCCCGGGGAGCTGTTTTTT. Amino acid sequence: CASSYTGPGELFF.

The rearrangement uses TRBV6-5 and TRBJ1-5; 8 positions agree with TRBD1. The CDR3 runs 14 residues. The V and J ends lost 6 bases and 5 bases, in that order; junction bases with no gene match: 6. CDR1 and CDR2 from the germline V gene are MNHEY and SVGAGI. Here the CDR3 reads CASSRTGSYQPQHF. As DNA, the CDR3 is TGTGCCAGCAGCCGGACAGGGAGTTATCAGCCCCAGCATTTT.

V is TRBV10-3 and J is TRBJ1-2, with 7 nucleotides matching TRBD1. The CDR3 totals 13 residues. The V segment lost 3 bases and the J segment 7 bases; nucleotides outside the gene matches: 5. CDR1 ENHRY and CDR2 SYGVKD come from the germline V gene. CDR3 residues: CAISDDRVGGYTF. The CDR3 coding sequence is TGTGCCATCAGTGACGACAGGGTAGGTGGCTACACCTTC.

The chain is built from TRBV11-2 and TRBJ2-5, with D possibly being TRBD1 (5 bases). The CDR3 length is 14 residues. The V gene's germline CDR1 is SGHAT and CDR2 FQNNGV. V lost 1 base and J 1 base, leaving 7 bases between the germline ends. DNA for the CDR3: TGTGCCAGCAGCTTAGTCCAGGGCCAAGAGACCCAGTACTTC. This codes for CASSLVQGQETQYF.

This chain links TRBV5-6 with TRBJ1-1; D may be TRBD1 (6 bases). The germline V and J ends were trimmed by 3 bases and 4 bases, with 13 bases remaining between them. The CDR3 sequence is 14 residues long. Germline-derived CDR1 and CDR2 are SGHDT and YYEEEE. CDR3 region: CASSSLQGRTEAFF. CDR3 DNA: TGTGCCAGCAGCTCGCTACAGGGTCGCACTGAAGCTTTCTTT.

The chain carries TRBV7-9 and TRBJ1-2, with D unclear. V lost 1 base and J 1 base, leaving 1 base between the germline ends. CDR1 and CDR2 (germline): SEHNR, FQNEAQ (reference sequence). The CDR3 loop spans 12 amino acids. The CDR3 protein is CASSLVNYGYTF. For the CDR3, the DNA is TGTGCCAGCAGCTTAGTTAACTATGGCTACACCTTC.

The rearrangement links TRBV10-3 to TRBJ1-4; D gene uncertain. This CDR3 comprises 13 residues. Germline CDR1 is ENHRY and CDR2 is SYGVKD. V lost 4 bases to trimming and J lost 0 bases, with 3 bases between them. CDR3 DNA sequence: TGTGCCATCAGTGGCGCAACTAATGAAAAACTGTTTTTT. It yields the protein CAISGATNEKLFF.

J is TRBJ1-2 and V is TRBV14, with D unresolved. The CDR3 extends over 15 amino acids. V dropped 7 bases and J dropped 6 bases, with 21 bases sitting between them. Germline loops: CDR1 SGHDN, CDR2 FVKESK. CDR3 DNA: TGTGCCAGCACCCCTCGGGGTATTGGCCCTGATGGCTACACCTTC. Translating gives CASTPRGIGPDGYTF.

The rearrangement links TRBV19 to TRBJ2-1; D is ambiguous. The CDR3 contains 11 residues. Per germline, CDR1 LNHDA and CDR2 SQIVND (reference sequence). V lost 3 bases and J 9 bases, leaving 6 bases between the germline ends. In DNA, the CDR3 is TGTGCCAGTAGTATGGCCCGTGAGCAGTTCTTC. Translation gives CASSMAREQFF.

DNA for the CDR3: TGTGCCACCAGCAGACAGACAGGGCGGAGGTCTGAGCAGTTCTTC. Its protein is CATSRQTGRRSEQFF. This rearrangement joins TRBV15 to TRBJ2-1; TRBD1 aligns across 7 bases. The CDR3 contains 15 residues. The germline V gene has CDR1 LNHNV and CDR2 YYDKDF (reference sequence). V trimming: 2 bases; J trimming: 9 bases; junction bases outside the gene matches: 10.

The chain uses TRBV7-3 and TRBJ2-3, with TRBD2 matching 11 bases. Per the germline V gene, CDR1 is SGHTA and CDR2 is FQGTGA. V gave up 4 bases and J gave up 7 bases; unmatched junction bases: 13. This CDR3 contains 17 residues. The CDR3 sequence: CASSSQMTSGEGNTQYF. CDR3 nucleotide sequence: TGTGCCAGCAGCTCCCAGATGACTAGCGGGGAAGGTAATACGCAGTATTTT.

The J gene is TRBJ1-1, the V gene TRBV11-2; the D gene is possibly TRBD1 (6 bases). The V gene's germline CDR1 is SGHAT and CDR2 FQNNGV. This CDR3 contains 12 residues. V was pared by 3 bases and J by 10 bases, with 12 bases between. The CDR3 nucleotides are TGTGCCAGCAGCTTGGGACAAGGAGGAGCTTTCTTT. Residues: CASSLGQGGAFF.

This clone was observed once. The chain has TRBV7-9 and TRBJ1-2; tentatively, D is TRBD1 (5 bases). The CDR3 covers 16 residues. Trimming shortened V by 2 bases and J by 7 bases, and 20 bases separated the two germline ends. Germline V CDR1 and CDR2: SEHNR, FQNEAQ (reference sequence). The CDR3 region has the DNA TGTGCCAGCAGCTTACGTCCCGGGACGCCAGGTCCTGGCTACACCTTC. This codes for CASSLRPGTPGPGYTF.

V and J are TRBV7-9 and TRBJ1-2, with 10 bases that match TRBD1. V dropped 4 bases and J dropped 5; count of bases not matched to a gene: 7. Germline CDR1 SEHNR, CDR2 FQNEAQ (reference sequence). This CDR3 contains 15 residues. This CDR3 is CASSYMTGGRYGYTF. CDR3 sequence (DNA): TGTGCCAGCAGCTACATGACAGGGGGCAGATATGGCTACACCTTC.

The V gene is TRBV5-1, the J gene TRBJ2-3; 14 nucleotides match TRBD2. CDR1 is SGHRS and CDR2 is YFSETQ in the germline V gene. The J segment lost 2 bases and the V segment lost 4 bases, leaving 9 bases of the junction unmatched. The CDR3 runs to 18 residues. The CDR3 spells CASSITGTSGSSTDTQYF. Written as DNA, the CDR3 is TGCGCCAGCAGCATCACCGGGACTAGCGGGAGTTCCACAGATACGCAGTATTTT.

DNA for the CDR3: TGCGCCAGCAGCCCGGGACTAGCGGACACAGATACGCAGTATTTT. Its translation: CASSPGLADTDTQYF. The chain uses TRBV4-1 and TRBJ2-3; 11 bases are a match to TRBD2. The CDR3 runs to 15 residues. The junction had 2 bases not matched to a gene; V was cut back by 4 bases and J by 2 bases. The V gene's germline CDR1 is MGHRA and CDR2 YSYEKL.

The V call is TRBV6-1, the J call TRBJ2-1; TRBD2 is a possible D gene (6 bases). V was cut by 3 bases and J by 6 bases, with 15 bases left in between. CDR1 is MNHNS, CDR2 SASEGT, per germline. This CDR3 spans 15 amino acids. In DNA form, the CDR3 reads TGTGCCAGCAGTGATTTTAGCGGTTATTTCAATGAGCAGTTCTTC. Protein: CASSDFSGYFNEQFF.

The chain links TRBV30 to TRBJ1-2, with 8 bases lining up with TRBD1. CDR3 length: 13 amino acids. V shed 5 bases, J shed 1 base, and the junction held 3 bases outside the gene matches. Germline V lookup: CDR1 GTSNPN, CDR2 SVGIG (reference sequence). The CDR3 loop is CAWGQGGNYGYTF. The CDR3 DNA reads TGTGCCTGGGGACAGGGCGGTAACTATGGCTACACCTTC.

This chain connects TRBV6-2 or TRBV6-3 to TRBJ2-3; 15 positions match TRBD2. The CDR3 has 15 amino acids. Per germline, CDR1 MNHEY and CDR2 SVGEGT. V was clipped by 5 bases and J by 14 bases; unmatched bases: 11. CDR3 sequence reads: CASSKSGTSGGPRYF. The CDR3 nucleotides are TGTGCCAGCAGTAAATCCGGGACTAGCGGGGGGCCTAGGTATTTT.

The J gene is TRBJ1-3, the V gene TRBV21-1; the table's TRBD1 call for D was not verified on the DNA. TRBV21-1 is an annotated pseudogene. The CDR3 runs 16 residues. The chain's CDR3 is CASSGTGDGIGNTIYF. As DNA, the CDR3 is TGTGCCAGCAGCGGGACAGGGGATGGTATTGGAAACACCATATATTTT.

The chain links TRBV27 to TRBJ1-2, with D uncertain. With 3 bases removed from V and 4 bases from J, the gap between germline ends came to 9 bases. CDR1 MNHEY and CDR2 SMNVEV come from the germline V gene (reference sequence). This CDR3 has 13 amino acids. The CDR3 DNA sequence: TGTGCCAGCAGTTTGGCCGGAATCTATGGCTACACCTTC. It yields the protein CASSLAGIYGYTF.